This T cell receptor beta chain was obtained from a study of T cells in Graves' hyperthyroidism and ophthalmopathy. Patients having uncontrolled infection, another autoimmune disease, pregnancy or lactation were not included. Each diagnosis drew on symptoms, thyroxine, TRAb, thyroid ultrasound and orbital computed tomography findings. The investigators amplified TCR beta CDR3 regions from RNA transcripts. The HTBI primer set drove a first-round RT-PCR of the TCR CDR3. TCRdb re-derived calls from the multiplex PCR reads in MiXCR, one entry per CDR3 protein. The table shows about 660,000 distinct CDR3 sequences, with just under 45% occurring only once. General study results and limits: A 13 V-J signature model discriminated ophthalmopathy versus stable hyperthyroidism. Blood also held most thyroid clonotypes expanded beyond 0.001.

CDR3 size: 15 residues. Germline loops: CDR1 MGHDK, CDR2 SYGVNS. Trimming left V 1 base short and J 6 bases short, with 15 bases between. For this clonotype: The antigen remains undetermined.

This receptor was obtained from an adult man with Graves' disease, either hyperthyroidism or ophthalmopathy (not recorded which). The gene calls are TRBV25-1 and TRBJ1-1; no reliable D call. Input material: peripheral blood or thyroid tissue (not recorded which). CDR3 region: CASSEWPLQRAEAFF. CDR3 nucleotide sequence: TGTGCCAGCAGTGAATGGCCCTTACAGCGCGCTGAAGCTTTCTTT.